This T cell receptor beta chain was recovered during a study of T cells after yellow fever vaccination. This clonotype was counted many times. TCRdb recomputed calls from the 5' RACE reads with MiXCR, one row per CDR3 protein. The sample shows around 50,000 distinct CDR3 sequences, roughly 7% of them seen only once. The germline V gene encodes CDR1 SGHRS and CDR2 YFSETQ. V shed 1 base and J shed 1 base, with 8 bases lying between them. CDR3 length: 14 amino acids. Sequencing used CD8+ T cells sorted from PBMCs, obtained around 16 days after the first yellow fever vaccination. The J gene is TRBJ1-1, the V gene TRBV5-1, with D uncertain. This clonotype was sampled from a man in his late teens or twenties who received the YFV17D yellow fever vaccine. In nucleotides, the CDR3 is TGCGCCAGCAGCTTGAGGGCGGCGAACACTGAAGCTTTCTTT. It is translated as CASSLRAANTEAFF.